These 17 T cell receptor beta chains came from one sample sequenced in a study of cytotoxic CD8 clonotypes in ibrutinib-treated CLL. TCRdb keeps only in-frame clones here, not all; method: immunoSEQ multiplex PCR. The sample lists 250,000 to 350,000 clones, roughly four fifths seen once, with about 5.7% in the top ten. Here the sequenced sample was PBMCs, taken at disease progression, from a patient treated with ibrutinib. The receptors here all came from a human donor with chronic lymphocytic leukemia.

The genes are TRBV2 and TRBJ1-1; no clear D gene. Germline V gives CDR1 SNHLY, CDR2 FYNNEI. The germline V and J ends were trimmed by 0 bases and 10 bases, with 18 bases remaining between them. This CDR3 contains 15 residues. This CDR3 is CASSEATRGRATAFF. For the CDR3, the DNA is TGTGCCAGCAGTGAAGCAACTCGGGGTAGGGCTACAGCTTTCTTT.

This rearrangement joins TRBV19 to TRBJ2-7, with D perhaps matching TRBD2 (5 bases). The CDR3 covers 11 residues. Germline V gene data show CDR1 as LNHDA and CDR2 as SQIVND (reference sequence). The ends were cut back, 4 bases at V and 6 bases at J, with 7 bases in the middle. The chain's CDR3 is CASSTRGEQYF. The CDR3 coding sequence is TGTGCCAGTAGTACCCGGGGCGAGCAGTACTTC.

This chain links TRBV10-3 with TRBJ2-7; 10 nucleotides align to TRBD2. Trimming took 3 bases from V and 3 from J; bases not matched to a gene: 5. This CDR3 comprises 15 residues. The germline gives CDR1 ENHRY, CDR2 SYGVKD. CDR3 bases: TGTGCCATCAGTGACAGGACTAGCGGTCACTACGAGCAGTACTTC. Residues: CAISDRTSGHYEQYF.

This clone has only one observation. The gene calls are TRBV28 and TRBJ2-7, with a weak D call TRBD2 (6 bases). Deletions cut 6 bases from V and 3 bases from J, with 18 bases between. This CDR3 comprises 15 residues. The V gene's germline CDR1 is MDHEN and CDR2 SYDVKM. CDR3 bases: TGTGCCAGCAGCCCCCCGGCGGGATCGGTCTACGAGCAGTACTTC. Translation: CASSPPAGSVYEQYF.

The chain combines TRBV7-9 with TRBJ1-2, with TRBD1 matching 8 bases. CDR1 SEHNR and CDR2 FQNEAQ come from the germline V gene (reference sequence). The junction had 4 bases not matched to a gene; V was cut back by 3 bases and J by 4 bases. CDR3 length equals 14 residues. The DNA of the CDR3 is TGTGCCAGCAGCTTCCGGGACAGGAGCTATGGCTACACCTTC. It specifies CASSFRDRSYGYTF.

A single count supports this clone. The chain links TRBV2 to TRBJ1-2; the D is unclear. The ends were cut back, 6 bases at V and 4 bases at J, with 12 bases in the middle. Germline loops: CDR1 SNHLY, CDR2 FYNNEI. This CDR3 spans 13 amino acids. This CDR3 reads CASSAGELYGYTF. In DNA, the CDR3 is TGTGCCAGCAGCGCCGGTGAGCTCTATGGCTACACCTTC.

The J gene is TRBJ2-5, the V gene TRBV27, with D perhaps TRBD1 (5 bases). Germline assignment: CDR1 MNHEY and CDR2 SMNVEV (reference sequence). The V and J ends lost 8 bases and 2 bases respectively, with 18 bases between them. The CDR3 totals 15 residues. In DNA, the CDR3 is TGTGCCAGCTCCAGGGCGTGGGCAATACAAGAGACCCAGTACTTC. As protein: CASSRAWAIQETQYF.

This rearrangement joins TRBV9 to TRBJ2-3; TRBD1 matches 8 bases. This CDR3 has 14 amino acids. J was trimmed by 6 bases and V by 5 bases; bases with no gene match: 8. The germline V gene has CDR1 SGDLS and CDR2 YYNGEE. Written as DNA, the CDR3 is TGTGCCAGCAGTAGAGGGGACAGGTCGGATACGCAGTATTTT. Translation gives CASSRGDRSDTQYF.

CDR3: CASSLAGAPNTGELFF. The CDR3 nucleotides read TGCGCCAGCAGCTTGGCCGGGGCACCGAACACCGGGGAGCTGTTTTTT. This chain joins TRBV5-1 and TRBJ2-2; perhaps D is TRBD1 or TRBD2 (5 bases each). Germline CDR1 is SGHRS and CDR2 is YFSETQ. CDR3 size: 16 residues. V was pared by 0 bases and J by 0 bases, with 9 bases between.

The gene calls are TRBV7-9 and TRBJ1-6; a possible D gene is TRBD1 (5 bases). The CDR3 is 15 residues long. CDR1 is SEHNR, CDR2 FQNEAQ, per germline (reference sequence). The V end was cut by 3 bases, the J end by 7 bases, with 13 bases between. The chain's CDR3 is CASSFSGRANSPLHF. The CDR3 DNA reads TGTGCCAGCAGCTTCTCCGGCAGGGCAAATTCACCCCTCCACTTT.

This sequence joins TRBV27 and TRBJ2-1; no clear D. Germline CDR1 MNHEY, CDR2 SMNVEV (reference sequence). Trimming took 3 bases from V and 7 from J, leaving 4 bases between them. This CDR3 contains 11 residues. The CDR3 DNA reads TGTGCCAGCAGTTTCAAGAATGAGCAGTTCTTC. Translation gives CASSFKNEQFF.

The V and J genes are TRBV6-5 and TRBJ2-5, with a weak D call TRBD2 (7 bases). Germline assignment: CDR1 MNHEY and CDR2 SVGAGI. CDR3 length: 14 amino acids. Trimming took off 7 bases at V and 7 bases at J, with 19 bases between the two ends. The CDR3 is CASTGLGGKGTQYF. For the CDR3, the DNA is TGTGCCAGCACCGGACTAGGGGGGAAAGGGACCCAGTACTTC.

The chain recombines TRBV5-1 with TRBJ1-2; TRBD1 aligns across 11 bases. Trimming cost V 4 bases and J 7 bases; bases outside gene matches: 9. CDR3 length: 15 residues. CDR1 and CDR2 from the germline V gene are SGHRS and YFSETQ. Here the CDR3 reads CASSLEGQGAGGYTF. DNA for the CDR3: TGCGCCAGCAGCCTGGAAGGACAGGGGGCGGGTGGCTACACCTTC. Looking up the rest from reference TRBV5-1 and TRBJ1-2 gives the full variable domain: KAGVTQTPRYLIKTRGQQVTLSCSPISGHRSVSWYQQTPGQGLQFLFEYFSETQRNKGNFPGRFSGRQFSNSRSEMNVSTLELGDSALYLCASSLEGQGAGGYTFGSGTRLTVV.

In this sample, this clone turned up a few times. This chain links TRBV5-6 with TRBJ1-2; possibly TRBD1 for D (6 bases). The CDR3 is 13 residues long. In germline, CDR1 is SGHDT, CDR2 YYEEEE. V lost 0 bases to trimming and J lost 4 bases, with 7 bases between them. The CDR3 reads CASSLVDSYGYTF. CDR3 DNA sequence: TGTGCCAGCAGCTTGGTGGACAGCTATGGCTACACCTTC.

The chain has TRBV5-6 and TRBJ2-7, with D possibly being TRBD2 (6 bases). Germline CDR1 SGHDT, CDR2 YYEEEE. V lost 4 bases, J lost 9 bases, and 32 bases lay in between. The CDR3 has 18 amino acids. The CDR3 sequence: CASSPPSGRTDGGYAQYF. The CDR3, as DNA: TGTGCCAGCAGCCCCCCTTCTGGACGGACGGATGGGGGGTATGCGCAGTACTTC.

The sample holds one count of this clone. The chain is built from TRBV4-1 and TRBJ2-7; D uncertain. The CDR3 consists of 16 residues. The germline gives CDR1 MGHRA, CDR2 YSYEKL. V was pared by 0 bases and J by 1 base, with 13 bases between. The CDR3 loop reads CASSQDLPQKSYEQYF. CDR3 DNA sequence: TGCGCCAGCAGCCAAGATTTACCCCAGAAATCCTACGAGCAGTACTTC.

The chain recombines TRBV7-9 with TRBJ1-2, with D uncertain. CDR3 length equals 14 residues. Trimming pared 3 bases from V and 2 bases from J, leaving 10 bases between. CDR1 and CDR2 from the germline V gene are SEHNR and FQNEAQ (reference sequence). DNA of the CDR3: TGTGCCAGCAGCTTTTCTCAGAGCAACTATGGCTACACCTTC. Its protein product is CASSFSQSNYGYTF.